The subject of this entry is one TCR beta chain. As yet, its antigen is unknown. At the DNA level, this CDR3 is encoded by other sequences in the same sample as well. The data derive from a study of shared clonotypes between healthy human individuals. V was cut by 3 bases and J by 4 bases, with 8 bases left in between. The CDR3 sequence is 13 residues long. Germline assignment: CDR1 SGDLS and CDR2 YYNGEE. Assay execution took place at the deep level. Clones were read by immunoSEQ multiplex PCR, and TCRdb kept only the in-frame ones, dropping some. The data hold roughly 1,800,000 clones, with 85% to 95% observed a single time. Selected positively for CCR7 and CD45RO-negative, naive CD8 cells excluded terminally differentiated effector memory CD45RA+ cells. General observations from the study: When compared with the clonotypes that were shared by all four sorted-subset donors, the non-shared clonotypes turned out to have lower generation probabilities.

This clonotype was obtained from a man aged 18 to 30 in good health. What was sequenced was naive CD8+ T cells sorted from blood. The chain recombines TRBV9 with TRBJ1-5; maybe TRBD1 (6 bases). The CDR3 sequence: CASSEGVNQPQHF. CDR3 sequence (DNA): TGTGCCAGCAGCGAGGGGGTTAATCAGCCCCAGCATTTT.